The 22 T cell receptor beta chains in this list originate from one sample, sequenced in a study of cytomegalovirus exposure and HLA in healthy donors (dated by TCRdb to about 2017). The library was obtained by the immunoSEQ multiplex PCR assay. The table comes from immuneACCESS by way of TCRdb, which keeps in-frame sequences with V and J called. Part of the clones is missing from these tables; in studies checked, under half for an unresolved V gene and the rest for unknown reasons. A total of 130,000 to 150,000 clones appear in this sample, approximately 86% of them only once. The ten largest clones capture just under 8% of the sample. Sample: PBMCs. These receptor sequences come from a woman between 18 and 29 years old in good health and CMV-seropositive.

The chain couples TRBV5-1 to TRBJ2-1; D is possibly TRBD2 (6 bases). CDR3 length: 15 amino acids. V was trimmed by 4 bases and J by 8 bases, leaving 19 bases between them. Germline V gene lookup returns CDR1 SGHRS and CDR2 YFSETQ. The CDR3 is CASSKDITSRDEQFF. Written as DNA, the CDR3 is TGCGCCAGCAGCAAGGACATAACTAGCCGCGATGAGCAGTTCTTC.

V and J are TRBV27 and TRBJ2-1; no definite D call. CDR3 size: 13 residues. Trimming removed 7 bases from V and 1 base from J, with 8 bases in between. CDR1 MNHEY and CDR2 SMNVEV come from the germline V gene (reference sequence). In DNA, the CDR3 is TGTGCCAGCACCCCCCGGTCCTACAATGAGCAGTTCTTC. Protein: CASTPRSYNEQFF.

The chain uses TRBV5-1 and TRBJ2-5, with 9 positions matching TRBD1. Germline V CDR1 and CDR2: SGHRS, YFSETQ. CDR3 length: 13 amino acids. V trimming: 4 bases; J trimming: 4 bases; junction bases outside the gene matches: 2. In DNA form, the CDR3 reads TGCGCCAGCAGCCGACAGGGGGGAGAGACCCAGTACTTC. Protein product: CASSRQGGETQYF.

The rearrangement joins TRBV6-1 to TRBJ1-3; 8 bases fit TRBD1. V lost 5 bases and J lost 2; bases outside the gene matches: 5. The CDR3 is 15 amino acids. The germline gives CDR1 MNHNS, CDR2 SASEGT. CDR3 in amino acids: CASSSDRGPGNTIYF. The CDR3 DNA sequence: TGTGCCAGCAGTTCTGACAGGGGCCCTGGAAACACCATATATTTT.

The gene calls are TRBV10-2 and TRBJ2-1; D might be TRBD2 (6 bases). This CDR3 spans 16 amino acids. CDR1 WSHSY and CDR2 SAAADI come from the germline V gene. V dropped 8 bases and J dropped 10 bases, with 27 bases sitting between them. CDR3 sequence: CASFQGTSYYYREQFF. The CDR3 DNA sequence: TGCGCCAGCTTCCAAGGCACTAGCTACTACTACAGGGAGCAGTTCTTC.

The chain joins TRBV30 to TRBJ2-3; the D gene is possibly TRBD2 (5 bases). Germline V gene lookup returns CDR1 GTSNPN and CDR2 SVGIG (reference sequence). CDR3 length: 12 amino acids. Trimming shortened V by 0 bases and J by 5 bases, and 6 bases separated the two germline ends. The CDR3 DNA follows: TGTGCCTGGAGTGTACGGGGAGATACGCAGTATTTT. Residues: CAWSVRGDTQYF. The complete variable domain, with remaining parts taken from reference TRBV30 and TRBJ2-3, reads SQTIHQWPATLVQPVGSPLSLECTVEGTSNPNLYWYRQAAGRGLQLLFYSVGIGQISSEVPQNLSASRPQDRQFILSSKKLLLSDSGFYLCAWSVRGDTQYFGPGTRLTVL.

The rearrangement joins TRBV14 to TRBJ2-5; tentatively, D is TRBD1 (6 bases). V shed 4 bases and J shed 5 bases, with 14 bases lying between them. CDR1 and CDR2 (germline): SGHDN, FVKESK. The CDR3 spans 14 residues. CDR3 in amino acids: CASSPRLTGETQYF. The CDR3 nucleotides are TGTGCCAGCAGCCCGCGGTTAACAGGGGAGACCCAGTACTTC.

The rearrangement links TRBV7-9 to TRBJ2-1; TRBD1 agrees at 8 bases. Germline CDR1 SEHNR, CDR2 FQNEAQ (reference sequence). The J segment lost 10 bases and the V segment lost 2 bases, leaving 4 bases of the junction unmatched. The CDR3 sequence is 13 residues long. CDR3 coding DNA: TGTGCCAGCAGCTTACCCGGACAGGGAGAGCAGTTCTTC. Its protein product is CASSLPGQGEQFF.

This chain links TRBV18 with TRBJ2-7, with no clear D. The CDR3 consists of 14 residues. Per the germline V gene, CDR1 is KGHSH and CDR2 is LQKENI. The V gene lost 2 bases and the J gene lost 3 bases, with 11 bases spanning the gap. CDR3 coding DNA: TGTGCCAGCTCACCAGTGGTGGGCGTCTACGAGCAGTACTTC. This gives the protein CASSPVVGVYEQYF.

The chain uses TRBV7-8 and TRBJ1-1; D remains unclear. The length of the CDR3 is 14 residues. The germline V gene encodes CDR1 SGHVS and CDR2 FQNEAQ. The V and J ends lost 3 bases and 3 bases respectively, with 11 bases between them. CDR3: CASSFSGVDTEAFF. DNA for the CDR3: TGTGCCAGCAGCTTTTCCGGGGTTGACACTGAAGCTTTCTTT. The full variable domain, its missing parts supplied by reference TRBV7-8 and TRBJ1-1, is GAGVSQSPRYKVAKRGQDVALRCDPISGHVSLFWYQQALGQGPEFLTYFQNEAQLDKSGLPSDRFFAERPEGSVSTLKIQRTQQEDSAVYLCASSFSGVDTEAFFGQGTRLTVV.

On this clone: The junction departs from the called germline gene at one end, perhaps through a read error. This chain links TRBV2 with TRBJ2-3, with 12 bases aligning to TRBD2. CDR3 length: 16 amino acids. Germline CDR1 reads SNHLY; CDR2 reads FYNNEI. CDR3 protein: CASREGLAGYTDTQYF. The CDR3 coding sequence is TGTGCCAGCAGGGAAGGACTAGCGGGGTACACAGATACGCAGTATTTT.

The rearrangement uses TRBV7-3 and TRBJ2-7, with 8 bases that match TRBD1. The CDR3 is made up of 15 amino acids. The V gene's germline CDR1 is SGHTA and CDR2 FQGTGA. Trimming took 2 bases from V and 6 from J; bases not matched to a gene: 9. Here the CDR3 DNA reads TGTGCCAGCAGCTTACAGGGGGCCCCCCTGTCCGAGCAGTACTTC. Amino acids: CASSLQGAPLSEQYF.

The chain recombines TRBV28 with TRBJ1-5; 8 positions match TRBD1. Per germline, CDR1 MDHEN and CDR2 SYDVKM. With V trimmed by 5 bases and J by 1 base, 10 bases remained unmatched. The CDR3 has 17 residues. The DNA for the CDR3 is TGTGCCAGCAGTCCCATCCAGGGGGCGCGGAGCAATCAGCCCCAGCATTTT. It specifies CASSPIQGARSNQPQHF.

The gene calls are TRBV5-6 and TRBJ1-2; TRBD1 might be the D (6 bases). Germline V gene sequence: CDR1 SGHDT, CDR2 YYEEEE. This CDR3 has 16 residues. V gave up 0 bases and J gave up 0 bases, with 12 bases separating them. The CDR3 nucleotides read TGTGCCAGCAGCTTGGCGGGGGGCCCGACTAACTATGGCTACACCTTC. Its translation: CASSLAGGPTNYGYTF.

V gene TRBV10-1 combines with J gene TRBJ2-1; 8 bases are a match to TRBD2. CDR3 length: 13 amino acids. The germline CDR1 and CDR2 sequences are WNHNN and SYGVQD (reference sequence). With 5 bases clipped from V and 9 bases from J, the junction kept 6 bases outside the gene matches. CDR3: CASSRTSPGEQFF. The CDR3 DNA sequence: TGCGCCAGCAGTCGGACTAGCCCCGGTGAGCAGTTCTTC.

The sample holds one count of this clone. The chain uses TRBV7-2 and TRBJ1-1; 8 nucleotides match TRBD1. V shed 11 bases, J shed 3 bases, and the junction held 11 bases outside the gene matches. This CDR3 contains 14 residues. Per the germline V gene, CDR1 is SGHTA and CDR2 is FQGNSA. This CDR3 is CAGRGQGLHTEAFF. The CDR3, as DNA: TGTGCCGGACGTGGACAGGGCTTGCACACTGAAGCTTTCTTT.

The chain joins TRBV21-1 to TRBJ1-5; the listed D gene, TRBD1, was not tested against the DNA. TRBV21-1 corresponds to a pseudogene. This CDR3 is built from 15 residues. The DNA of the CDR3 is TGTGCCAGCAGCATACGGGACATTAGCAATCAGCCCCAGCATTTT. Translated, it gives CASSIRDISNQPQHF.

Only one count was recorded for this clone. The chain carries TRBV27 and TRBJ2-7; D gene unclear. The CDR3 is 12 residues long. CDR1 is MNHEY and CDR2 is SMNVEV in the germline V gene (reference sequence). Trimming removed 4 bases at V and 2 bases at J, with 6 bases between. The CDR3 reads CASSSSAYEQYF. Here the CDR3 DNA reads TGTGCCAGCAGTTCCAGCGCCTACGAGCAGTACTTC.

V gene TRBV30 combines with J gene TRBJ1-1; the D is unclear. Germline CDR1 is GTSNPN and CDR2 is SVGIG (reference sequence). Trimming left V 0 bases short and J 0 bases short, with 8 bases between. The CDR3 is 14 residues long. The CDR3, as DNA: TGTGCCTGGAGTGTCTTGCAGGTGAACACTGAAGCTTTCTTT. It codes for CAWSVLQVNTEAFF.

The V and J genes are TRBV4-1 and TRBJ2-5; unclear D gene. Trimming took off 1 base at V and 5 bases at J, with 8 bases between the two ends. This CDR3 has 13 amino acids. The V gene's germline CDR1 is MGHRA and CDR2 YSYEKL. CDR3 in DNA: TGCGCCAGCAGCCAAGCTAACGCGGAGACCCAGTACTTC. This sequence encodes CASSQANAETQYF.

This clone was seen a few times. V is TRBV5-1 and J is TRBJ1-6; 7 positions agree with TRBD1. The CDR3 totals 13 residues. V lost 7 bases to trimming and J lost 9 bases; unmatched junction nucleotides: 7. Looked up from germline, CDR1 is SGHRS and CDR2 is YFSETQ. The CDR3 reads CASGQGGGSPLHF. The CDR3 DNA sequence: TGCGCCAGCGGGCAGGGGGGAGGTTCACCCCTCCACTTT.

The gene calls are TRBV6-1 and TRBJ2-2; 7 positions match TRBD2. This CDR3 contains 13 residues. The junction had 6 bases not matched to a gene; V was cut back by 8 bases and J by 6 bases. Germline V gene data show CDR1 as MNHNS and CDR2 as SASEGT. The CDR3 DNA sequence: TGTGCCAGCCGACTAGCCCACCCCGGGGAGCTGTTTTTT. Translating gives CASRLAHPGELFF.